One and the same sample provided the 25 T cell receptor beta chains below, sequenced in a study of T cells in Graves' hyperthyroidism and ophthalmopathy. Amplified TCR beta CDR3 regions derived from RNA transcripts. Using the HTBI primer set, a first-round RT-PCR was run on the TCR CDR3. TCRdb re-derived calls from the multiplex PCR reads in MiXCR, one entry per CDR3 protein. The sample has fewer than 650,000 distinct CDR3 sequences, 46% seen once; the top ten hold around 47%. Specimen: peripheral blood or thyroid tissue (not recorded which). These receptors all stem from an adult woman with Graves' disease, either hyperthyroidism or ophthalmopathy (not recorded which).

V gene TRBV20-1 combines with J gene TRBJ2-5; TRBD2 aligns across 14 bases. The assigned J gene may be wrong: the sequence end matches TRBJ2-1 better. Germline V lookup: CDR1 DFQATT, CDR2 SNEGSKA (reference sequence). This CDR3 has 16 residues. CDR3 amino acids: CSASLGLAGDSNEQFF. CDR3 DNA: TGCAGTGCTAGTTTGGGACTAGCGGGAGACAGCAATGAGCAGTTCTTC.

The table lists this clonotype with a few counts. DNA of the CDR3: TGTGCCAGCAGTTCGACAGGGGGCGAAGAGACCCAGTACTTC. Translation gives CASSSTGGEETQYF. The chain links TRBV6-1 to TRBJ2-5; 10 bases map to TRBD1. This CDR3 has 14 amino acids. The germline CDR1 and CDR2 sequences are MNHNS and SASEGT. The J segment lost 3 bases and the V segment lost 5 bases, leaving 3 bases of the junction unmatched.

This clonotype showed up just a few times. This rearrangement joins TRBV19 to TRBJ2-2; the match to TRBD2 covers 9 bases. Germline V gene sequence: CDR1 LNHDA, CDR2 SQIVND (reference sequence). V shed 7 bases and J 4 bases; nucleotides not matched to a gene: 7. The CDR3 consists of 15 residues. The CDR3 DNA reads as TGTGCCAGTACTATTGGCGGGAGGGCCACCGGGGAGCTGTTTTTT. Translated: CASTIGGRATGELFF.

This clonotype has just one count. The rearrangement joins TRBV7-9 to TRBJ1-4; 8 bases match TRBD1. The CDR3 sequence is 16 residues long. Germline CDR1 reads SEHNR; CDR2 reads FQNEAQ (reference sequence). V lost 4 bases to trimming and J lost 6 bases; unmatched junction nucleotides: 10. The CDR3 nucleotides are TGTGCCAGCAGCTCCGACAGGGGCCTGGAGTATGAAAAACTGTTTTTT. This codes for CASSSDRGLEYEKLFF.

This clonotype was recorded at least ten times. The rearrangement uses TRBV5-4 and TRBJ2-7; 8 nucleotides line up with TRBD2. J lost 7 bases, V lost 5 bases, and 11 bases had no gene match. The CDR3 spans 14 residues. The germline V gene has CDR1 SGHNT and CDR2 YYREEE (reference sequence). CDR3 bases: TGTGCCAGCAGAAGGACGGGAGGGCCTGAAGAGCAGTACTTC. Translating gives CASRRTGGPEEQYF.

This chain uses TRBV7-9 with TRBJ2-7; maybe TRBD2 (6 bases). V was pared by 2 bases and J by 6 bases, with 14 bases between. Looked up from germline, CDR1 is SEHNR and CDR2 is FQNEAQ (reference sequence). The CDR3 contains 14 residues. This CDR3 is CASSLSLANGEQYF. The CDR3 DNA is TGTGCCAGCAGCTTAAGTCTAGCGAATGGCGAGCAGTACTTC.

Details on this clonotype: An end of the junction differs from the germline gene, which may be a read error. The chain joins TRBV14 to TRBJ2-7, with D perhaps matching TRBD2 (6 bases). Germline CDR1 reads SGHDN; CDR2 reads FVKESK. The CDR3 is 14 residues long. The chain's CDR3 is CASSQLLASYEQYF. In DNA form, the CDR3 reads TGCGCCAGCAGCCAACTACTAGCTTCCTACGAGCAGTACTTC.

Note on this clonotype: This may come from a read error, since a much larger clone is one base off. The CDR3 DNA reads TGCAGTGCTTCCCGGGACCACTCCTACGAGCAGTCCTTC. This gives the protein CSASRDHSYEQSF. This sequence joins TRBV20-1 and TRBJ2-7, with D tentatively TRBD1 or TRBD2 (5 bases each). Looked up from germline, CDR1 is DFQATT and CDR2 is SNEGSKA (reference sequence). This CDR3 spans 13 amino acids.

The V and J genes are TRBV10-3 and TRBJ1-5, with no clear D. Germline V CDR1 and CDR2: ENHRY, SYGVKD. The CDR3 is made up of 14 amino acids. Trimming took off 6 bases at V and 0 bases at J, with 9 bases between the two ends. Here the CDR3 reads CAIRGGYSNQPQHF. DNA for the CDR3: TGTGCCATCAGGGGAGGCTATAGCAATCAGCCCCAGCATTTT.

This clonotype was seen ten or more times. The CDR3 DNA sequence: TGTGCCAGCAGTGAATCACTGGGGAGGAACACTGAAGCTTTCTTT. This encodes CASSESLGRNTEAFF. V is TRBV2 and J is TRBJ1-1; the D is unclear. The CDR3 is made up of 15 amino acids. V lost 2 bases to trimming and J lost 1 base, with 11 bases between them. CDR1 is SNHLY and CDR2 is FYNNEI in the germline V gene.

With regard to this clonotype: At one of its ends the junction is not consistent with the germline gene, which may arise from a read error. This chain links TRBV11-2 with TRBJ2-7; no definite D call. The germline gives CDR1 SGHAT, CDR2 FQNNGV. The CDR3 length is 11 residues. In nucleotides, the CDR3 is TGTGCCGGCAGCTTATCCTACGAGCAGTACTTC. Protein sequence: CAGSLSYEQYF.

The sample holds many counts of this clonotype. The DNA for the CDR3 is TGTGCCAGCAGCCGACCGGGACAGGGATGGGCTTTCTTT. It encodes CASSRPGQGWAFF. The chain is built from TRBV3-1 and TRBJ1-1; 9 bases are shared with TRBD1. CDR3 length: 13 amino acids. Germline CDR1 and CDR2: LGHDT and YNNKEL (reference sequence). Trimming at V came to 4 bases and at J to 11 bases, leaving 8 bases not matched to a gene.

This clonotype has only a few counts. The V call is TRBV5-1, the J call TRBJ2-5, with 8 nucleotides matching TRBD1. Germline V gene sequence: CDR1 SGHRS, CDR2 YFSETQ. This CDR3 comprises 14 residues. Trimming took 0 bases from V and 4 from J; bases not matched to a gene: 2. CDR3 sequence: CASSLARGLETQYF. CDR3 DNA: TGCGCCAGCAGCTTGGCCAGGGGGCTAGAGACCCAGTACTTC.

The chain carries TRBV11-2 and TRBJ1-1; TRBD1 aligns across 12 bases. The ends lost 5 bases at V and 4 bases at J; junction bases unmatched: 14. CDR3 size: 18 residues. Germline V gives CDR1 SGHAT, CDR2 FQNNGV. The DNA of the CDR3 is TGTGCCAGCAGCGCCTCGGGACAGGGGGCGCGGTGGGGCACTGAAGCTTTCTTT. It encodes CASSASGQGARWGTEAFF. The entire variable domain, with the rest obtained from reference TRBV11-2 and TRBJ1-1, is as follows: EAGVAQSPRYKIIEKRQSVAFWCNPISGHATLYWYQQILGQGPKLLIQFQNNGVVDDSQLPKDRFSAERLKGVDSTLKIQPAKLEDSAVYLCASSASGQGARWGTEAFFGQGTRLTVV.

The rearrangement joins TRBV28 to TRBJ1-4; tentative D call: TRBD1 (5 bases). Trimming pared 2 bases from V and 0 bases from J, leaving 10 bases between. Per germline, CDR1 MDHEN and CDR2 SYDVKM. The CDR3 covers 16 residues. The CDR3 spells CASSLPGTATNEKLFF. The CDR3 DNA reads TGTGCCAGCAGTTTACCAGGGACGGCAACTAATGAAAAACTGTTTTTT.

This clonotype showed up many times. The V gene is TRBV7-2, the J gene TRBJ1-4; TRBD1 might be the D (6 bases). V was shortened by 4 bases and J by 8 bases, with 17 bases between the two germline ends. This CDR3 region has 15 residues. Germline V gene data show CDR1 as SGHTA and CDR2 as FQGNSA. CDR3 amino acids: CASSYTGHPGEKLFF. CDR3 DNA sequence: TGTGCCAGCAGCTATACGGGACACCCGGGAGAAAAACTGTTTTTT.

The J gene is TRBJ1-2, the V gene TRBV19; D gene ambiguous. Germline V gives CDR1 LNHDA, CDR2 SQIVND (reference sequence). V shed 5 bases and J shed 5 bases, with 12 bases lying between them. CDR3 length: 13 amino acids. The CDR3 spells CASSYLDGYGYTF. The CDR3, as DNA: TGTGCCAGTAGTTACCTAGACGGTTATGGCTACACCTTC.

CDR3 nucleotides: TGTGCCAGCAGCTTAGACGGGAGTGCCGAGCAGTACTTC. Encoded protein: CASSLDGSAEQYF. The chain employs TRBV7-9 and TRBJ2-7; D is perhaps TRBD2 (6 bases). The CDR3 is made up of 13 amino acids. Germline V lookup: CDR1 SEHNR, CDR2 FQNEAQ (reference sequence). V was trimmed by 1 base and J by 6 bases, leaving 10 bases between them. Looking up the rest from reference TRBV7-9 and TRBJ2-7 gives the full variable domain: DTGVSQNPRHKITKRGQNVTFRCDPISEHNRLYWYRQTLGQGPEFLTYFQNEAQLEKSRLLSDRFSAERPKGSFSTLEIQRTEQGDSAMYLCASSLDGSAEQYFGPGTRLTVT.

The gene calls are TRBV20-1 and TRBJ1-5; TRBD1 matches 7 bases. V lost 3 bases, J lost 9 bases, and 11 bases stayed unmatched. The CDR3 has 14 amino acids. CDR1 and CDR2 from the germline V gene are DFQATT and SNEGSKA (reference sequence). The CDR3 nucleotides are TGCAGTGCTAGCGACAGGGAGGGGAGGCGGCCCCAGCATTTT. Its protein product is CSASDREGRRPQHF.

The chain has TRBV5-1 and TRBJ2-3; D may be TRBD1 (5 bases). CDR3 length: 14 amino acids. V was cut by 4 bases and J by 0 bases, with 9 bases left in between. The germline CDR1 and CDR2 sequences are SGHRS and YFSETQ. For the CDR3, the DNA is TGCGCCAGCAGCGACCAGGGAAGCACAGATACGCAGTATTTT. Amino acids: CASSDQGSTDTQYF.

Ten or more counts support this clonotype. The chain links TRBV10-3 to TRBJ1-5; D is perhaps TRBD1 (6 bases). The CDR3 runs 15 residues. The V gene's germline CDR1 is ENHRY and CDR2 SYGVKD. Trimming removed 3 bases at V and 0 bases at J, with 9 bases between. The CDR3 DNA sequence: TGTGCCATCAGTGAAACACAGGGTAGCAATCAGCCCCAGCATTTT. This sequence encodes CAISETQGSNQPQHF.

The V gene is TRBV24-1, the J gene TRBJ1-4; 7 positions match TRBD1. The CDR3 is 15 amino acids. Germline loops: CDR1 KGHDR, CDR2 SFDVKD. The ends lost 2 bases at V and 10 bases at J; junction bases unmatched: 9. The CDR3 DNA is TGTGCCACCAGTGATTCGACAGGGCACTCTGGAAAACTGTTTTTT. This encodes CATSDSTGHSGKLFF.

Concerning this clonotype itself: One end of the junction is discordant with germline, which a read error may explain. The J gene is TRBJ2-7, the V gene TRBV2; D perhaps matches TRBD2 (5 bases). Germline assignment: CDR1 SNHLY and CDR2 FYNNEI. CDR3 length: 13 amino acids. The CDR3 bases are TGTGCCAGCAGTCGCGAAGGCACCGGGGAGCTGTACTTC. This codes for CASSREGTGELYF.

A few counts support this clonotype. The CDR3 coding sequence is TGTGCCTGGAGTCCTGACAGGACCAACTATGGCTACACCTTC. Translated, it gives CAWSPDRTNYGYTF. This sequence joins TRBV30 and TRBJ1-2; D is perhaps TRBD1 (6 bases). Germline values: CDR1 GTSNPN, CDR2 SVGIG (reference sequence). CDR3 size: 14 residues. Trimming took off 2 bases at V and 2 bases at J, with 12 bases between the two ends.

With regard to this clonotype: At one end, the junction sequence differs from germline, possibly due to a read error. This rearrangement joins TRBV10-3 to TRBJ2-2, with a tentative D call TRBD1 (5 bases). Germline-derived CDR1 and CDR2 are ENHRY and SYGVKD. The CDR3 consists of 15 residues. The CDR3 bases are TGTGCCACCAGTGTTTTCCAGGGCGGCACCGGGGAGCTGTTTTTT. Encoded protein: CATSVFQGGTGELFF.